This T cell receptor (beta chain) was recorded in a study of blood T cell repertoires in COVID-19. The protocol was immunoSEQ multiplex PCR, while the TCRdb copy is restricted to in-frame clones and leaves out a portion. Among 100,000 to 150,000 clones listed, roughly 82% were seen once. Trimming pared 1 base from V and 5 bases from J, leaving 8 bases between. The CDR3 has 13 amino acids. This TCR derives from a human donor in a cohort sampled during active COVID-19. The sequenced sample was peripheral blood. The chain is built from TRBV12-3 or TRBV12-4 and TRBJ1-1; D unclear. CDR3 coding DNA: TGTGCCAGCAGTTTAGAACAGCAGACTGAAGCTTTCTTT. Translation: CASSLEQQTEAFF.